The 18 T cell receptor beta chains listed next were all sequenced from one sample in a study of blood T cell repertoires in COVID-19. The assay was immunoSEQ multiplex PCR, and TCRdb's table has in-frame clones only and misses some. The top ten hold approximately 1.9% of the sample, which has 300,000 to 400,000 clones, roughly 85% seen once. Material for sequencing was PBMCs or T cells enriched from blood (not recorded which). The receptors stem from a woman aged 25 to 39 who had been exposed to COVID-19.

In this sample, this clone turned up once. The gene calls are TRBV28 and TRBJ1-4; TRBD1 might be the D (6 bases). Germline CDR1 reads MDHEN; CDR2 reads SYDVKM. The CDR3 consists of 18 residues. V shed 6 bases and J shed 4 bases, with 24 bases lying between them. The DNA for the CDR3 is TGTGCCAGCAGCGTAATAACAGCTAACAGGGTCTATAATGAAAAACTGTTTTTT. Protein: CASSVITANRVYNEKLFF.

This CDR3 is CASNWPGGNSPLHF. As DNA, the CDR3 is TGTGCCAGCAATTGGCCCGGGGGTAATTCACCCCTCCACTTT. V gene TRBV28 combines with J gene TRBJ1-6; D might be TRBD1 (5 bases). Trimming cost V 7 bases and J 6 bases, with 13 bases left between them. The CDR3 is made up of 14 amino acids. Germline CDR1 reads MDHEN; CDR2 reads SYDVKM.

CDR3 sequence (DNA): TGTGCCAGCAGATTCCCGGGACAAATCTACGAGCAGTACTTC. As protein: CASRFPGQIYEQYF. This chain links TRBV6-1 with TRBJ2-7; D is possibly TRBD1 (6 bases). CDR1 and CDR2 from the germline V gene are MNHNS and SASEGT. Deletions cut 6 bases from V and 3 bases from J, with 15 bases between. CDR3 length equals 14 residues.

V usage is TRBV30 and J usage is TRBJ1-1; D is unresolved. Trimming removed 1 base from V and 8 bases from J, with 8 bases in between. Germline V gene sequence: CDR1 GTSNPN, CDR2 SVGIG (reference sequence). This CDR3 comprises 11 residues. Here the CDR3 reads CAWSDFGEAFF. As DNA, the CDR3 is TGTGCCTGGAGTGATTTCGGGGAAGCTTTCTTT.

This chain joins TRBV27 and TRBJ2-1; maybe TRBD2 (5 bases). The germline V and J ends were trimmed by 5 bases and 6 bases, with 11 bases remaining between them. Germline CDR1 reads MNHEY; CDR2 reads SMNVEV (reference sequence). The CDR3 is made up of 13 amino acids. This CDR3 is CASSTRGFNEQFF. In nucleotides, the CDR3 is TGTGCCAGCAGTACCCGAGGGTTCAATGAGCAGTTCTTC.

V is TRBV12-5 and J is TRBJ2-7; 8 bases agree with TRBD1. V trimming: 1 base; J trimming: 4 bases; junction bases outside the gene matches: 6. The length of the CDR3 is 15 residues. Per the germline V gene, CDR1 is LGHNT and CDR2 is FRNRAP. DNA for the CDR3: TGTGCTAGTGGTTTGGGGCGGACAGGGAGGTACGAGCAGTACTTC. It yields the protein CASGLGRTGRYEQYF. The full variable domain, with the rest looked up from reference TRBV12-5 and TRBJ2-7, is DARVTQTPRHKVTEMGQEVTMRCQPILGHNTVFWYRQTMMQGLELLAYFRNRAPLDDSGMPKDRFSAEMPDATLATLKIQPSEPRDSAVYFCASGLGRTGRYEQYFGPGTRLTVT.

This chain links TRBV6-5 with TRBJ2-7; the match to TRBD1 covers 9 bases. Trimming cost V 2 bases and J 5 bases; bases outside gene matches: 10. Germline V gives CDR1 MNHEY, CDR2 SVGAGI. CDR3 size: 16 residues. CDR3 in amino acids: CASSYLPRRTGDEQYF. The CDR3 bases are TGTGCCAGCAGTTACCTACCTCGCCGGACAGGGGACGAGCAGTACTTC.

This rearrangement joins TRBV19 to TRBJ1-1; 9 nucleotides align to TRBD1. CDR3 length: 13 residues. Germline V gene sequence: CDR1 LNHDA, CDR2 SQIVND (reference sequence). The V gene end was trimmed by 7 bases and the J gene end by 4 bases; junction bases not matched to a gene: 4. As DNA, the CDR3 is TGTGCCAGTACCCTGGGACAGGGCACTGAAGCTTTCTTT. Protein product: CASTLGQGTEAFF.

This chain connects TRBV3-1 (or the pseudogene TRBV3-2) to TRBJ1-5; D is perhaps TRBD1 (5 bases). CDR1 and CDR2 from the germline V gene are LGHDT and YNNKEL (reference sequence). The CDR3 has 15 residues. Trimming pared 0 bases from V and 2 bases from J, leaving 8 bases between. The CDR3 loop reads CASSQEGGGNQPQHF. The CDR3 coding sequence is TGTGCCAGCAGCCAAGAGGGGGGAGGCAATCAGCCCCAGCATTTT.

V usage is TRBV5-1 and J usage is TRBJ1-5; 8 nucleotides line up with TRBD1. The CDR3 length is 13 residues. Trimming cost V 6 bases and J 7 bases; bases outside gene matches: 6. The germline V gene has CDR1 SGHRS and CDR2 YFSETQ. The CDR3 coding sequence is TGCGCCAGCAAGATGGACAGGGACCAGCCCCAGCATTTT. This codes for CASKMDRDQPQHF.

The chain recombines TRBV6-4 with TRBJ2-5, with 14 bases aligning to TRBD2. CDR3 length equals 16 residues. V trimming: 5 bases; J trimming: 5 bases; junction bases outside the gene matches: 7. In germline, CDR1 is MRHNA, CDR2 SNTAGT. The CDR3 sequence: CASSPTSGGARETQYF. In nucleotides, the CDR3 is TGTGCCAGCAGTCCGACTAGCGGGGGGGCCAGGGAGACCCAGTACTTC.

This clone was recorded only once. V and J are TRBV7-9 and TRBJ1-2; 7 bases match TRBD1. Germline trimming cut 3 bases from V and 4 bases from J; bases unmatched to any gene: 8. The CDR3 loop spans 15 amino acids. CDR1 is SEHNR, CDR2 FQNEAQ, per germline (reference sequence). CDR3 DNA: TGTGCCAGCAGCTTCTCGACAGGGCAAAGCTATGGCTACACCTTC. The encoded protein is CASSFSTGQSYGYTF.

The rearrangement joins TRBV5-5 to TRBJ2-2, with no clear D. CDR3 length: 12 amino acids. CDR1 is SGHKS, CDR2 YYEKEE, per germline (reference sequence). Between the trimmed V and J ends, which lost 5 bases and 3 bases, there was a span of 5 bases. The CDR3 spells CASSSHTGELFF. Written as DNA, the CDR3 is TGTGCCAGCAGTTCTCACACCGGGGAGCTGTTTTTT.

The J gene is TRBJ1-5, the V gene TRBV7-2; a weak D match, TRBD1 (6 bases). CDR1 SGHTA and CDR2 FQGNSA come from the germline V gene. V shed 5 bases and J shed 5 bases, with 10 bases lying between them. The CDR3 length is 13 residues. Here the CDR3 reads CASSPDRDQPQHF. The CDR3 nucleotides are TGTGCCAGCAGCCCGGACAGAGATCAGCCCCAGCATTTT.

The table lists this clone with a count of one. V and J are TRBV5-4 and TRBJ2-1, with a possible D match to TRBD2 (5 bases). CDR3 length equals 15 residues. Trimming pared 4 bases from V and 7 bases from J, leaving 18 bases between. CDR1 and CDR2 (germline): SGHNT, YYREEE (reference sequence). The CDR3 nucleotides are TGTGCCAGCAGCCGAGACCCGACCCCGGGGAATGAGCAGTTCTTC. Residues: CASSRDPTPGNEQFF.

This chain connects TRBV27 to TRBJ2-3, with 9 bases fitting TRBD2. Germline V gene data show CDR1 as MNHEY and CDR2 as SMNVEV (reference sequence). This CDR3 has 14 amino acids. Trimming removed 5 bases from V and 12 bases from J; junction bases left unmatched: 12. As DNA, the CDR3 is TGTGCCAGCAGTCCCCCGGCGGCCGGGACTAGCCAGTATTTT. Translation gives CASSPPAAGTSQYF.

This chain connects TRBV4-2 to TRBJ2-1; tentatively, D is TRBD1 (5 bases). Germline CDR1 is LGHNA and CDR2 is YNFKEQ. The V end was cut by 4 bases, the J end by 3 bases, with 16 bases between. This CDR3 has 16 residues. In nucleotides, the CDR3 is TGTGCCAGCAGCCCGCGGACACAGGTTGACTACAATGAGCAGTTCTTC. Translating gives CASSPRTQVDYNEQFF.

The chain employs TRBV3-1 (or the pseudogene TRBV3-2) and TRBJ2-2, with TRBD2 identical over 14 bases. V lost 3 bases and J lost 4; bases outside the gene matches: 1. CDR1 and CDR2 from the germline V gene are LGHDT and YNNKEL (reference sequence). This CDR3 comprises 16 residues. The DNA for the CDR3 is TGTGCCAGCAGCCAGGGGACTAGCGGGGGCACCGGGGAGCTGTTTTTT. Translated, it gives CASSQGTSGGTGELFF.